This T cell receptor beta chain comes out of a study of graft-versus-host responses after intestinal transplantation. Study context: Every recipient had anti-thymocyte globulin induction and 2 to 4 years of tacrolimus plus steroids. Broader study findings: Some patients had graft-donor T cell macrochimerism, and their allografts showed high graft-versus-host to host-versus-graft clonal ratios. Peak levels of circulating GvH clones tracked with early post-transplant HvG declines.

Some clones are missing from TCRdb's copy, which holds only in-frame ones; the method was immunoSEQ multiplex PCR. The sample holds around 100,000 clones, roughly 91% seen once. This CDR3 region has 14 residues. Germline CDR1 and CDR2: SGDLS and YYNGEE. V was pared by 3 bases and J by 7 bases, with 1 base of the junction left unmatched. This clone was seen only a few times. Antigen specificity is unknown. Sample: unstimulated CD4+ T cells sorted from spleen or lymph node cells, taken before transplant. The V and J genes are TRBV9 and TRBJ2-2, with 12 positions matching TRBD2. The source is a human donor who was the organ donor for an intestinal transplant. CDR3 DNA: TGTGCCAGCAGCGAACTAGCGGGGGGCGGGGAGCTGTTTTTT. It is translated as CASSELAGGGELFF.